This record looks at one T cell receptor (beta chain) sequence and its context. These data originate in a study of blood T cell repertoires in COVID-19. Here immunoSEQ multiplex PCR was the method, and the copy in TCRdb shows in-frame clones only, minus some. The table lists 140,000 to 150,000 clones, 85% to 90% of them singletons, with more than 1% in the top ten. Clinical history reported by participants formed the basis on which cohorts were assigned. The CDR3 extends over 15 amino acids. Losses at the gene ends were 0 bases for V and 5 bases for J; bases not matched to a gene: 7. The germline V gene has CDR1 SGHRS and CDR2 YFSETQ.

The receptor was derived from a woman in her 30s with acute COVID-19. The chain has TRBV5-1 and TRBJ1-2; TRBD1 matches 7 bases. Sequencing input: PBMCs or T cells enriched from blood (not recorded which). The DNA of the CDR3 is TGCGCCAGCAGCTTGGACCCGGGACAGTCTTATGGCTACACCTTC. Protein: CASSLDPGQSYGYTF. Using reference TRBV5-1 and TRBJ1-2 for the parts outside the CDR3, the full variable domain is KAGVTQTPRYLIKTRGQQVTLSCSPISGHRSVSWYQQTPGQGLQFLFEYFSETQRNKGNFPGRFSGRQFSNSRSEMNVSTLELGDSALYLCASSLDPGQSYGYTFGSGTRLTVV.